These 17 T cell receptor beta chains share one sample of origin, sequenced in a study of OX40 agonist ivuxolimab in advanced cancers. Receptors were amplified or captured by the immunoSEQ multiplex PCR assay. Held by TCRdb, this immuneACCESS table contains in-frame sequences only and omits some clones. Under half of the omission traces to an unresolved V gene where checked; the cause of the rest is unknown. The sample profile shows some 60,000 clones; about 85% of them were found once. Clones ranked in the top ten supply around 5% of the sample. Here the sequenced sample was CD4+ or CD8+ T cells sorted from blood, taken in a trial of the OX40 agonist ivuxolimab. All receptors come from an adult with an advanced solid tumor such as melanoma, head and neck, liver or kidney cancer.

The chain couples TRBV7-2 to TRBJ1-1; D is unresolved. The CDR3 has 13 amino acids. Germline CDR1 SGHTA, CDR2 FQGNSA. V dropped 5 bases and J dropped 1 base, with 8 bases sitting between them. For the CDR3, the DNA is TGTGCCAGCAGCCCCCAGGAGAACACTGAAGCTTTCTTT. Protein sequence: CASSPQENTEAFF.

The chain employs TRBV11-3 and TRBJ2-3; 7 nucleotides agree with TRBD2. The CDR3 spans 14 residues. Germline V gives CDR1 SGHNT, CDR2 YENEEA. The V gene end was trimmed by 5 bases and the J gene end by 4 bases; junction bases not matched to a gene: 6. As DNA, the CDR3 is TGTGCCAGCAGCCCAGGCGCGGGGGCAGATACGCAGTATTTT. Its protein is CASSPGAGADTQYF.

The rearrangement links TRBV11-2 to TRBJ2-5; 12 bases are a match to TRBD2. The trim removed 4 bases at V and 2 bases at J, leaving 5 bases unmatched. This CDR3 is built from 16 residues. CDR1 is SGHAT and CDR2 is FQNNGV in the germline V gene. CDR3 residues: CASSSRLAGAQETQYF. DNA of the CDR3: TGTGCCAGCAGCTCGAGACTAGCGGGGGCTCAAGAGACCCAGTACTTC.

V gene TRBV6-5 combines with J gene TRBJ1-6, with TRBD1 matching over 10 bases. The CDR3 loop spans 15 amino acids. V was pared by 4 bases and J by 10 bases, with 7 bases of the junction left unmatched. CDR1 MNHEY and CDR2 SVGAGI come from the germline V gene. CDR3 DNA: TGTGCCAGCAGTTTTGACAGGGGGCTGGGATCACCCCTCCACTTT. Its protein is CASSFDRGLGSPLHF.

V gene TRBV19 combines with J gene TRBJ1-2, with D unresolved. The CDR3 loop spans 13 amino acids. CDR1 is LNHDA, CDR2 SQIVND, per germline (reference sequence). V shed 4 bases and J shed 0 bases, with 6 bases lying between them. CDR3 residues: CASSRSPNYGYTF. Here the CDR3 DNA reads TGTGCCAGTAGTAGGTCCCCTAACTATGGCTACACCTTC.

This chain connects TRBV6-5 to TRBJ2-3; TRBD1 might be the D (6 bases). Germline CDR1 MNHEY, CDR2 SVGAGI. V was clipped by 6 bases and J by 0 bases, with 13 bases between them. The length of the CDR3 is 15 residues. This CDR3 reads CASSRRQASTDTQYF. The CDR3 region has the DNA TGTGCCAGCAGCAGGAGACAGGCGAGCACAGATACGCAGTATTTT.

The CDR3 DNA is TGTGCCAGCAGCTTTACTAGGGGGGAGACTGAAGCTTTCTTT. Protein sequence: CASSFTRGETEAFF. This chain joins TRBV11-1 and TRBJ1-1; D might be TRBD1 (6 bases). Per germline, CDR1 SGHAT and CDR2 FQDESV (reference sequence). Trimming cost V 3 bases and J 5 bases, with 13 bases left between them. CDR3 length: 14 amino acids.

This clone has only one observation. This chain joins TRBV28 and TRBJ2-5; D is unclear. The V end lost 1 base, the J end lost 2 bases, and 11 bases lay between the germline ends. Germline values: CDR1 MDHEN, CDR2 SYDVKM. The CDR3 is 15 amino acids. The CDR3 region is CASSLSAASQETQYF. CDR3 bases: TGTGCCAGCAGTTTATCGGCCGCTTCACAAGAGACCCAGTACTTC.

The CDR3 DNA is TGTGCCAGCAGCGAAACCGGGGGTACTAGTGAAGCTTTCTTT. Encoded protein: CASSETGGTSEAFF. The V call is TRBV7-3, the J call TRBJ1-1, with D possibly being TRBD1 (5 bases). The CDR3 length is 14 residues. V lost 5 bases and J lost 7, with 17 bases in between. Germline loops: CDR1 SGHTA, CDR2 FQGTGA.

This clone was seen just once. The gene calls are TRBV9 and TRBJ2-7; possibly TRBD2 for D (5 bases). The CDR3 spans 14 residues. Germline assignment: CDR1 SGDLS and CDR2 YYNGEE. With 2 bases removed from V and 2 bases from J, the gap between germline ends came to 11 bases. CDR3 sequence reads: CASSVEASPYEQYF. The CDR3 region has the DNA TGTGCCAGCAGCGTCGAGGCTAGCCCCTACGAGCAGTACTTC. The whole variable domain, filled in from reference TRBV9 and TRBJ2-7, reads DSGVTQTPKHLITATGQRVTLRCSPRSGDLSVYWYQQSLDQGLQFLIQYYNGEERAKGNILERFSAQQFPDLHSELNLSSLELGDSALYFCASSVEASPYEQYFGPGTRLTVT.

V is TRBV10-2 and J is TRBJ2-7; TRBD1 or TRBD2 may be the D gene (5 bases each). The germline gives CDR1 WSHSY, CDR2 SAAADI. Trimming removed 6 bases from V and 4 bases from J, with 16 bases in between. The CDR3 sequence is 14 residues long. CDR3 region: CASRPTSGAYEQYF. CDR3 nucleotide sequence: TGCGCCAGCAGGCCTACTAGTGGGGCTTACGAGCAGTACTTC.

The chain carries TRBV10-2 and TRBJ1-5; D gene unclear. V lost 2 bases and J 8 bases, leaving 16 bases between the germline ends. The germline CDR1 and CDR2 sequences are WSHSY and SAAADI. This CDR3 region has 15 residues. The CDR3 coding sequence is TGCGCCAGCAGTGAGAACGCGAAGGGTTCAGAGCCCCAGCATTTT. Protein: CASSENAKGSEPQHF.

The chain employs TRBV27 and TRBJ2-1, with D perhaps TRBD2 (5 bases). The V end lost 3 bases, the J end lost 1 base, and 10 bases lay between the germline ends. CDR3 length equals 15 residues. Germline V gene data show CDR1 as MNHEY and CDR2 as SMNVEV (reference sequence). CDR3: CASSFEGQSYNEQFF. CDR3 DNA: TGTGCCAGCAGTTTCGAGGGCCAGTCCTACAATGAGCAGTTCTTC.

This clone appeared a few times. The rearrangement joins TRBV2 to TRBJ1-5, with D possibly matching TRBD1 (5 bases). The CDR3 has 14 amino acids. CDR1 and CDR2 (germline): SNHLY, FYNNEI. Trimming took 6 bases from V and 2 from J, leaving 11 bases between them. The CDR3 sequence is CASRAGEGNQPQHF. The CDR3 DNA follows: TGTGCCAGCAGGGCGGGGGAGGGCAATCAGCCCCAGCATTTT.

The chain has TRBV27 and TRBJ2-7; maybe TRBD1 (5 bases). Germline V gives CDR1 MNHEY, CDR2 SMNVEV (reference sequence). CDR3 size: 13 residues. Trimming shortened V by 6 bases and J by 7 bases, and 16 bases separated the two germline ends. CDR3 DNA sequence: TGTGCCAGCAGCATTAAGGCAGGGTGGGAGCAGTACTTC. Its protein product is CASSIKAGWEQYF.

The genes are TRBV14 and TRBJ2-1; D gene ambiguous. Trimming took 2 bases from V and 8 from J, leaving 16 bases between them. Germline-derived CDR1 and CDR2 are SGHDN and FVKESK. The CDR3 length is 15 residues. As DNA, the CDR3 is TGTGCCAGCAGCCAAATTTTGCGACCCACCCATGAGCAGTTCTTC. It encodes CASSQILRPTHEQFF.

The chain uses TRBV28 and TRBJ1-2; D is ambiguous. V lost 6 bases and J 1 base, leaving 9 bases between the germline ends. The V gene's germline CDR1 is MDHEN and CDR2 SYDVKM. This CDR3 contains 13 residues. CDR3 nucleotides: TGTGCCAGCAGGTCACTGGATAACTATGGCTACACCTTC. Protein sequence: CASRSLDNYGYTF.